Below are 29 T cell receptor beta chains sequenced from a single sample in a study of T cell repertoires in breast cancer. Blocking oligonucleotides added to a second nested PCR suppressed unpaired genes. TCRdb reprocessed the emulsion pairing reads with MiXCR, giving one entry per CDR3 protein. In the table there are about 4,400 distinct CDR3 sequences, roughly a third of which are singletons. Paired alpha-beta TCRs of CD8+ T cells were analyzed by expanded emulsion RT-PCR. Material: CD8+ T cells. All receptors derive from a pool of human donors with breast cancer or a healthy control (not recorded which).

In the case of this clonotype: This may be a read error: a much more frequent sequence differs by one nucleotide. The CDR3 spells CANSLNPNQPQHF. The CDR3 DNA follows: TGTGCCAACAGCTTGAACCCGAACCAGCCCCAGCATTTT. The chain combines TRBV5-4 with TRBJ1-5; D unclear. The CDR3 runs to 13 residues. The germline CDR1 and CDR2 sequences are SGHNT and YYREEE (reference sequence).

The rearrangement links TRBV2 to TRBJ2-5, with 7 bases lining up with TRBD2. V shed 10 bases and J 5 bases; nucleotides not matched to a gene: 4. The germline V gene encodes CDR1 SNHLY and CDR2 FYNNEI. The CDR3 length is 11 residues. CDR3 DNA: TGTGCCACCCTAGCGGAGGAGACCCAGTACTTC. It specifies CATLAEETQYF.

The CDR3 protein is CSVDVATTRSNLDTQYF. The CDR3 DNA is TGCAGCGTTGATGTGGCGACTACCAGATCGAATTTGGATACGCAGTATTTT. The chain combines TRBV29-1 with TRBJ2-3, with D perhaps matching TRBD2 (5 bases). Germline assignment: CDR1 SQVTM and CDR2 ANQGSEA. The CDR3 has 17 amino acids. The V and J ends lost 3 bases and 6 bases respectively, with 25 bases between them.

Of note for this clonotype: A read error may produce the germline difference seen at one junction end. The chain joins TRBV4-2 to TRBJ1-3; the D gene is possibly TRBD1 (6 bases). This CDR3 is built from 14 residues. Germline V CDR1 and CDR2: LGHNA, YNFKEQ. CDR3 sequence reads: CVSSQADRGNTIYF. CDR3 nucleotide sequence: TGTGTCAGCAGCCAAGCAGACAGGGGAAACACCATATATTTT.

This clonotype has just a few counts. J is TRBJ2-5 and V is TRBV14; no clear D. The V end lost 3 bases, the J end lost 5 bases, and 7 bases lay between the germline ends. Germline V lookup: CDR1 SGHDN, CDR2 FVKESK. The length of the CDR3 is 12 residues. Written as DNA, the CDR3 is TGTGCCAGCAGCCATGTTTATGAGACCCAGTACTTC. This codes for CASSHVYETQYF.

The chain recombines TRBV4-1 with TRBJ1-5, with 9 bases fitting TRBD1. Per the germline V gene, CDR1 is MGHRA and CDR2 is YSYEKL. V gave up 4 bases and J gave up 1 base; unmatched junction bases: 5. The CDR3 sequence is 16 residues long. CDR3 loop: CASSPTGGNSNQPQHF. CDR3 sequence (DNA): TGCGCCAGCAGCCCTACAGGGGGCAACAGCAATCAGCCCCAGCATTTT.

A word on this clonotype: Since the CDR3 does not end with the conserved phenylalanine or tryptophan, this likely comes from a read error. No DNA is shown, since the ends of the CDR3 on it are uncertain; the CDR3 is the one TCRdb lists. J is TRBJ2-1 and V is TRBV7-6; TRBD1 is the table's D call, not checked against the DNA. Germline loops: CDR1 SGHVS, CDR2 FNYEAQ. From its first to its last residue, the CDR3 has 14 amino acids. CDR3: CASSASGGAVEQLL.

Turning to this clonotype: One end of the junction is discordant with germline, which a read error may explain. This chain connects TRBV5-4 to TRBJ2-1; perhaps D is TRBD1 or TRBD2 (5 bases each). Looked up from germline, CDR1 is SGHNT and CDR2 is YYREEE (reference sequence). The CDR3 contains 14 residues. The CDR3 reads CASSFPARGNEQPF. CDR3 sequence (DNA): TGTGCCAGCAGCTTCCCCGCGAGGGGCAATGAGCAGCCCTTC.

A remark on this clonotype: A much bigger clone sits one base away, suggesting this may be a read error. The chain employs TRBV12-3 or TRBV12-4 and TRBJ2-3, with 8 nucleotides matching TRBD2. The CDR3 loop spans 16 amino acids. CDR3 bases: TGTGCCAGCAGTTTAGTGCGGGGGGAAAGCACAGGTACGCAGTATTTT. This codes for CASSLVRGESTGTQYF.

This chain joins TRBV20-1 and TRBJ2-1, with 12 bases identical to TRBD2. The CDR3 is made up of 15 amino acids. Germline-derived CDR1 and CDR2 are DFQATT and SNEGSKA (reference sequence). With 7 bases clipped from V and 7 bases from J, the junction kept 11 bases outside the gene matches. The CDR3 sequence is CSGLARTSGVNEQFF. As DNA, the CDR3 is TGCAGTGGTTTAGCGAGGACTAGCGGGGTAAATGAGCAGTTCTTC.

Worth noting for this clonotype: One end of the junction fails to match germline, which may point to a read error. The J gene is TRBJ1-1, the V gene TRBV6-9; 7 positions match TRBD1. Germline CDR1 reads MNHGY; CDR2 reads SVAAGI. The CDR3 length is 15 residues. The CDR3 is CASSYRGGTGHGASF. The CDR3, as DNA: TGTGCCAGCAGTTACAGGGGGGGAACAGGGCACGGAGCTTCCTTT.

This clonotype has a count of ten or more. The V and J genes are TRBV28 and TRBJ1-1; unclear D gene. The V gene lost 3 bases and the J gene lost 2 bases, with 13 bases spanning the gap. Germline V gives CDR1 MDHEN, CDR2 SYDVKM. This CDR3 comprises 15 residues. In DNA form, the CDR3 reads TGTGCCAGCAGTTTGGCGACACCCAAAAACACTGAAGCTTTCTTT. Translated: CASSLATPKNTEAFF.

This clonotype occurred many times. The CDR3, as DNA: TGTGCTAGTGCTCTTGAGGGGGGCCCTCAAGATACGCAGTATTTT. Translated, it gives CASALEGGPQDTQYF. The chain carries TRBV12-5 and TRBJ2-3; D may correspond to TRBD1 or TRBD2 (6 bases each). The CDR3 loop spans 15 amino acids. Germline lookup yields CDR1 LGHNT and CDR2 FRNRAP. Trimming took 7 bases from V and 5 from J, leaving 19 bases between them.

The gene calls are TRBV20-1 and TRBJ2-1; D unclear. Germline V CDR1 and CDR2: DFQATT, SNEGSKA (reference sequence). Trimming pared 0 bases from V and 8 bases from J, leaving 20 bases between. The CDR3 totals 16 residues. CDR3 loop: CSARDPWSGRSDEQFF. CDR3 DNA sequence: TGCAGTGCTAGAGATCCGTGGTCGGGCAGGTCGGATGAGCAGTTCTTC.

Concerning this clonotype itself: The junction differs from germline at one of its ends, possibly a read error. The genes are TRBV2 and TRBJ1-6, with TRBD1 matching 8 bases. The CDR3 sequence is 18 residues long. Germline assignment: CDR1 SNHLY and CDR2 FYNNEI. This CDR3 reads CASSLRQGQSSYTSPLPF. The CDR3 DNA sequence: TGTGCCAGCAGTCTTCGACAGGGGCAGAGCTCCTATACTTCCCCCCTCCCCTTT.

The rearrangement uses TRBV5-5 and TRBJ2-1; 9 nucleotides agree with TRBD1. The CDR3 is made up of 14 amino acids. CDR1 and CDR2 from the germline V gene are SGHKS and YYEKEE (reference sequence). Trimming removed 5 bases from V and 6 bases from J; junction bases left unmatched: 6. The CDR3, as DNA: TGTGCCAGCAGGATGACAGGGGGGGCCAATGAGCAGTTCTTC. Its translation: CASRMTGGANEQFF.

This chain joins TRBV19 and TRBJ1-2; D is unclear. Germline loops: CDR1 LNHDA, CDR2 SQIVND (reference sequence). Between the trimmed V and J ends, which lost 5 bases and 10 bases, there was a span of 17 bases. This CDR3 is built from 13 residues. CDR3 region: CASSPFGWEAYTF. The CDR3 nucleotides are TGTGCCAGTAGTCCCTTCGGTTGGGAGGCCTACACCTTC.

This clonotype is large (0.1 to 1%) within its sample. The gene calls are TRBV13 and TRBJ1-5, with no clear D. CDR1 and CDR2 from the germline V gene are PRHDT and FYEKMQ (reference sequence). V shed 2 bases and J shed 5 bases, with 4 bases lying between them. The CDR3 covers 12 residues. The CDR3 DNA sequence: TGTGCCAGCAGCTTAAGGGATCAGCCCCAGCATTTT. Amino acids: CASSLRDQPQHF.

Remarks on this clonotype: This CDR3 fails to terminate in the conserved phenylalanine or tryptophan, so it likely reflects a read error. V and J are TRBV27 and TRBJ1-1, with D tentatively TRBD1 (6 bases). The CDR3 is made up of 13 amino acids. V shed 8 bases and J shed 8 bases, with 18 bases lying between them. Looked up from germline, CDR1 is MNHEY and CDR2 is SMNVEV (reference sequence). CDR3 nucleotides: TGTGCCAGCGGCCGGGACATTTGGGCAGAAGCTTTCGTG. Translating gives CASGRDIWAEAFV.

This clonotype is termed medium-sized (0.01 to 0.1%). The chain is built from TRBV28 and TRBJ2-1; perhaps TRBD1 as D (5 bases). The CDR3 contains 12 residues. In germline, CDR1 is MDHEN, CDR2 SYDVKM. Trimming cost V 5 bases and J 10 bases, with 12 bases left between them. The CDR3 DNA reads TGTGCCAGCAGTACAAACGACAGAGAGCAGTTCTTC. Encoded protein: CASSTNDREQFF.

The table lists this clonotype with many counts. The chain combines TRBV28 with TRBJ1-4, with D unresolved. The CDR3 consists of 16 residues. Per germline, CDR1 MDHEN and CDR2 SYDVKM. V lost 3 bases and J lost 4, with 15 bases in between. CDR3 amino acids: CASSFGLGGLNEKLFF. The CDR3 coding sequence is TGTGCCAGCAGTTTTGGGTTAGGTGGTCTTAATGAAAAACTGTTTTTT.

This sequence joins TRBV6-2 or TRBV6-3 and TRBJ2-1; possibly TRBD2 for D (6 bases). V lost 6 bases and J lost 6, with 21 bases in between. CDR1 and CDR2 from the germline V gene are MNHEY and SVGEGT. The CDR3 has 16 residues. In DNA form, the CDR3 reads TGTGCCAGCAGAGCGACAGTAGCGGAAGTAGCCAATGAGCAGTTCTTC. It encodes CASRATVAEVANEQFF.

This clonotype was seen repeatedly, ten times or more. The J gene is TRBJ1-1, the V gene TRBV2, with D possibly matching TRBD1 (5 bases). CDR1 SNHLY and CDR2 FYNNEI come from the germline V gene. The V end was cut by 9 bases, the J end by 0 bases, with 14 bases between. The CDR3 sequence is 14 residues long. The DNA of the CDR3 is TGTGCCAGTGGATCACGGGGGATGAACACTGAAGCTTTCTTT. This sequence encodes CASGSRGMNTEAFF.

This clonotype was counted at least ten times. The chain joins TRBV27 to TRBJ1-6; TRBD1 might be the D (6 bases). The length of the CDR3 is 14 residues. Germline V gene data show CDR1 as MNHEY and CDR2 as SMNVEV (reference sequence). V shed 3 bases and J shed 7 bases, with 10 bases lying between them. CDR3 in amino acids: CASSLGGANSPLHF. In nucleotides, the CDR3 is TGTGCCAGCAGTTTGGGGGGGGCCAATTCACCCCTCCACTTT.

This clonotype was observed many times. The genes are TRBV11-2 and TRBJ1-2; D not certain. CDR3 length: 14 residues. CDR1 and CDR2 from the germline V gene are SGHAT and FQNNGV. Trimming took 5 bases from V and 4 from J, leaving 14 bases between them. CDR3 sequence reads: CASSPFGRIYGYTF. The CDR3 coding sequence is TGTGCCAGCAGCCCTTTTGGGAGGATCTATGGCTACACCTTC.

The CDR3 sequence is CASSWDRGPTWGTKNIQYF. Written as DNA, the CDR3 is TGTGCCAGCAGCTGGGACAGGGGCCCGACCTGGGGTACGAAAAACATTCAGTACTTC. The chain carries TRBV28 and TRBJ2-4, with 10 nucleotides matching TRBD1. J was trimmed by 4 bases and V by 6 bases; bases with no gene match: 18. CDR3 length: 19 amino acids. Per germline, CDR1 MDHEN and CDR2 SYDVKM.

This clonotype has just a few counts. The rearrangement uses TRBV29-1 and TRBJ2-2; tentatively, D is TRBD2 (6 bases). This CDR3 is 13 amino acids long. Trimming cost V 5 bases and J 6 bases, with 13 bases left between them. Germline loops: CDR1 SQVTM, CDR2 ANQGSEA. CDR3 region: CSVLKPGAGELFF. CDR3 DNA: TGCAGCGTTCTGAAGCCGGGAGCCGGGGAGCTGTTTTTT.

Only a few counts were recorded for this clonotype. Since a much larger clone is just one base distant, this may be a read error. CDR3 sequence reads: CASSRTGEGYDYTF. The CDR3 region has the DNA TGTGCCAGCTCACGCACAGGGGAAGGCTATGACTACACCTTC. The chain combines TRBV18 with TRBJ1-2; 7 bases agree with TRBD1. Germline V gene lookup returns CDR1 KGHSH and CDR2 LQKENI. This CDR3 is 14 amino acids long.

This clonotype has more than one count but fewer than ten. V is TRBV7-2 and J is TRBJ1-6; D gene unclear. The CDR3 consists of 16 residues. Germline V CDR1 and CDR2: SGHTA, FQGNSA. Between the trimmed V and J ends, which lost 4 bases and 2 bases, there was a span of 12 bases. The CDR3 region has the DNA TGTGCCAGCAGCTATCGGGTGAGCCCCTATAATTCACCCCTCCACTTT. Encoded protein: CASSYRVSPYNSPLHF.